One TCR beta chain is described in this entry. Libraries were prepared by immunoSEQ multiplex PCR; TCRdb keeps only in-frame clonotypes and omits some of them. The sample has about 50,000 clones, approximately 91% seen once. Germline CDR1 reads LNHDA; CDR2 reads SQIVND (reference sequence). The J segment lost 9 bases and the V segment lost 7 bases, leaving 21 bases of the junction unmatched. The CDR3 runs to 17 residues. This entry belongs to a study of T cell changes during pregnancy in multiple sclerosis. The chain combines TRBV19 with TRBJ2-4; 7 bases agree with TRBD2. The sample here was CD4+ T cells from peripheral blood mononuclear cells, taken after pregnancy. The source of this sequence is a female donor in good health, enrolled as a control in a pregnancy study. The CDR3: CASTDPRGREPVGIQYF. The DNA of the CDR3 is TGTGCCAGTACCGATCCAAGAGGGCGGGAGCCGGTGGGCATTCAGTACTTC.